The T cell receptor (beta chain) under discussion was sequenced for a study of T-cell reconstitution after alpha-beta-depleted transplantation in children. Unique molecular identifiers were incorporated during preparation of the TCRbeta library. Each CDR3 protein is one row after TCRdb ran MiXCR on the PCR reads. The table lists about 400,000 distinct CDR3 sequences, more than 10% of them singletons, with about 4% in the top ten. This clonotype has only a few counts. CDR3 length equals 16 residues. Trimming cost V 0 bases and J 0 bases, with 9 bases left between them. From germline, CDR1 is SGHRS and CDR2 YFSETQ.

Sequencing was performed on PBMCs, taken from the stem cell graft. This receptor was obtained from a human donor who donated a stem cell graft to a child with Fanconi anemia. This sequence joins TRBV5-1 and TRBJ1-4; D is undetermined. In nucleotides, the CDR3 is TGCGCCAGCAGCTTGGCCGGAGGAGCAACTAATGAAAAACTGTTTTTT. This sequence encodes CASSLAGGATNEKLFF.